This T cell receptor (beta chain) is from a study of T cells in Graves' hyperthyroidism and ophthalmopathy. The table lists this clonotype with many counts. Researchers amplified the TCR beta CDR3 regions from RNA transcripts. TCR CDR3 underwent first-round RT-PCR with the HTBI primer set. TCRdb reprocessed the multiplex PCR reads via MiXCR and lists one record per CDR3 protein. The sample includes roughly 130,000 distinct CDR3 sequences, roughly a fifth of them seen just once. Pregnant or lactating patients were excluded, as were those with uncontrolled infection or other autoimmune disease. Clinical symptoms, serum thyroxine and TRAb, thyroid ultrasound and orbital computed tomography together formed the diagnostic basis. V was clipped by 6 bases and J by 3 bases; unmatched bases: 13. This CDR3 region has 16 residues. Germline V gene sequence: CDR1 SQVTM, CDR2 ANQGSEA.

The origin of this receptor is a woman aged 45-65 years with Graves' hyperthyroidism that later progressed to Graves' ophthalmopathy. Input material: blood. The V call is TRBV29-1, the J call TRBJ2-3; 9 positions match TRBD2. The CDR3 DNA reads TGCAGCGTGGGTGGGTTGGCGGGAGGGCAAACAGATACGCAGTATTTT. Protein sequence: CSVGGLAGGQTDTQYF.